Below are 14 T cell receptor beta chains sequenced from a single sample in a study of regulatory and conventional T cells in RAG deficiency. Regulatory T cells were sorted from blood as CD4+ CD25-high CD127-low cells. Produced via immunoSEQ multiplex PCR; TCRdb's table is partial and in-frame only. The data contain some 19,000 clones, roughly 87% of them singletons. These same records also appear under a second study, on regulatory T cells. That work states: Primers: 52 TRBV forward and 13 TRBJ reverse.

What was sequenced was Tregs sorted from blood. The receptors were gathered from a human donor in good health.

The chain joins TRBV2 to TRBJ2-2; D ambiguous. The length of the CDR3 is 13 residues. Germline V gives CDR1 SNHLY, CDR2 FYNNEI. V was pared by 6 bases and J by 6 bases, with 11 bases between. DNA of the CDR3: TGTGCCAGCAGACGTCAAGTTGCCGGGGAGCTGTTTTTT. Amino acids: CASRRQVAGELFF.

V gene TRBV2 combines with J gene TRBJ2-1; 11 nucleotides agree with TRBD2. CDR3 length equals 15 residues. CDR1 and CDR2 (germline): SNHLY, FYNNEI. V was clipped by 1 base and J by 6 bases; unmatched bases: 2. Here the CDR3 DNA reads TGTGCCAGCAGTGAAGGGACTAGCGGGTTCAATGAGCAGTTCTTC. This translates into CASSEGTSGFNEQFF. Combining the CDR3 with reference TRBV2 and TRBJ2-1 gives the whole variable domain EPEVTQTPSHQVTQMGQEVILRCVPISNHLYFYWYRQILGQKVEFLVSFYNNEISEKSEIFDDQFSVERPDGSNFTLKIRSTKLEDSAMYFCASSEGTSGFNEQFFGPGTRLTVL.

The chain combines TRBV5-1 with TRBJ2-1, with TRBD2 matching over 13 bases. Germline loops: CDR1 SGHRS, CDR2 YFSETQ. Germline trimming cut 3 bases from V and 7 bases from J; bases unmatched to any gene: 7. The CDR3 consists of 16 residues. The CDR3 here is CASSSRTSGRRNEQFF. In DNA, the CDR3 is TGCGCCAGCAGCTCAAGGACTAGCGGGAGAAGAAATGAGCAGTTCTTC.

The chain carries TRBV11-2 and TRBJ1-2, with a possible D match to TRBD1 (5 bases). The CDR3 has 16 residues. Trimming removed 2 bases at V and 0 bases at J, with 13 bases between. The germline V gene has CDR1 SGHAT and CDR2 FQNNGV. The DNA of the CDR3 is TGTGCCAGCAGCTTAAGGATCGGGGCTTCTAACTATGGCTACACCTTC. It specifies CASSLRIGASNYGYTF.

The V gene is TRBV5-4, the J gene TRBJ1-2; possibly TRBD1 for D (5 bases). Trimming pared 10 bases from V and 4 bases from J, leaving 17 bases between. The CDR3 covers 13 residues. In germline, CDR1 is SGHNT, CDR2 YYREEE (reference sequence). The CDR3 spells CAGHGAGRYGYTF. In DNA, the CDR3 is TGTGCCGGACACGGGGCAGGGCGCTATGGCTACACCTTC.

With respect to this clone: No DNA is shown, since the ends of the CDR3 on it are uncertain; the CDR3 is the one TCRdb lists. The rearrangement joins TRBV21-1 to TRBJ1-1; no DNA check was done on the table's D call, TRBD1. TRBV21-1 has pseudogene status. The CDR3 is 16 amino acids long, termini counted. The CDR3 spells CASSKVGKGANTEAFF.

CDR3 region: CASSRALAGAGEQFF. In nucleotides, the CDR3 is TGTGCCAGCTCTCGGGCACTAGCGGGGGCGGGTGAGCAGTTCTTC. The chain has TRBV9 and TRBJ2-1; 11 nucleotides align to TRBD2. With 7 bases clipped from V and 9 bases from J, the junction kept 12 bases outside the gene matches. The CDR3 is 15 amino acids. Looked up from germline, CDR1 is SGDLS and CDR2 is YYNGEE.

The V call is TRBV7-9, the J call TRBJ2-1; 7 nucleotides line up with TRBD2. V shed 5 bases, J shed 2 bases, and the junction held 9 bases outside the gene matches. CDR1 SEHNR and CDR2 FQNEAQ come from the germline V gene (reference sequence). This CDR3 has 16 amino acids. The CDR3 region is CASSRFLAETYNEQFF. CDR3 bases: TGTGCCAGCAGCCGCTTCCTAGCGGAAACCTACAATGAGCAGTTCTTC. The full variable domain, its missing parts supplied by reference TRBV7-9 and TRBJ2-1, is DTGVSQNPRHKITKRGQNVTFRCDPISEHNRLYWYRQTLGQGPEFLTYFQNEAQLEKSRLLSDRFSAERPKGSFSTLEIQRTEQGDSAMYLCASSRFLAETYNEQFFGPGTRLTVL.

The chain employs TRBV7-9 and TRBJ1-6; D is unclear. Germline lookup yields CDR1 SEHNR and CDR2 FQNEAQ (reference sequence). V was trimmed by 4 bases and J by 4 bases, leaving 11 bases between them. The CDR3 has 15 residues. CDR3 sequence reads: CASSSHALYNSPLHF. CDR3 DNA sequence: TGTGCCAGCAGCTCCCACGCCTTATATAATTCACCCCTCCACTTT.

In DNA, the CDR3 is TGCAGCGTTATTAACGGAAACACCATATATTTT. It yields the protein CSVINGNTIYF. This chain links TRBV29-1 with TRBJ1-3; D is ambiguous. The V end lost 5 bases, the J end lost 4 bases, and 6 bases lay between the germline ends. The length of the CDR3 is 11 residues. Germline V gene data show CDR1 as SQVTM and CDR2 as ANQGSEA.

The J gene is TRBJ2-3, the V gene TRBV7-8; no clear D. The CDR3 has 17 residues. Per the germline V gene, CDR1 is SGHVS and CDR2 is FQNEAQ. The V gene lost 2 bases and the J gene lost 0 bases, with 15 bases spanning the gap. CDR3 sequence reads: CASSLSYWSTSTDTQYF. CDR3 sequence (DNA): TGTGCCAGCAGCTTAAGTTATTGGAGCACTAGCACAGATACGCAGTATTTT. The entire variable domain, with the rest obtained from reference TRBV7-8 and TRBJ2-3, is as follows: GAGVSQSPRYKVAKRGQDVALRCDPISGHVSLFWYQQALGQGPEFLTYFQNEAQLDKSGLPSDRFFAERPEGSVSTLKIQRTQQEDSAVYLCASSLSYWSTSTDTQYFGPGTRLTVL.

The rearrangement joins TRBV9 to TRBJ2-1; possibly TRBD2 for D (5 bases). The CDR3 totals 13 residues. The ends were cut back, 2 bases at V and 5 bases at J, with 8 bases in the middle. Per germline, CDR1 SGDLS and CDR2 YYNGEE. CDR3 nucleotide sequence: TGTGCCAGCAGCGTTGGAGGTAACAATGAGCAGTTCTTC. The encoded protein is CASSVGGNNEQFF.

A single count supports this clone. J is TRBJ2-3 and V is TRBV10-3, with 8 nucleotides matching TRBD2. The germline V gene has CDR1 ENHRY and CDR2 SYGVKD. Trimming at V came to 8 bases and at J to 9 bases, leaving 10 bases not matched to a gene. This CDR3 contains 13 residues. Here the CDR3 DNA reads TGTGCCATCGCCGGGACTAGTTTTGTGACGCAGTATTTT. This translates into CAIAGTSFVTQYF.

This clone was seen once. V is TRBV4-2 and J is TRBJ2-7, with D tentatively TRBD2 (6 bases). CDR1 and CDR2 from the germline V gene are LGHNA and YNFKEQ. This CDR3 has 12 residues. Trimming removed 0 bases at V and 7 bases at J, with 7 bases between. Here the CDR3 DNA reads TGTGCCAGCAGCCAAGATCTAGCGGAGCAGTACTTC. Translated: CASSQDLAEQYF.